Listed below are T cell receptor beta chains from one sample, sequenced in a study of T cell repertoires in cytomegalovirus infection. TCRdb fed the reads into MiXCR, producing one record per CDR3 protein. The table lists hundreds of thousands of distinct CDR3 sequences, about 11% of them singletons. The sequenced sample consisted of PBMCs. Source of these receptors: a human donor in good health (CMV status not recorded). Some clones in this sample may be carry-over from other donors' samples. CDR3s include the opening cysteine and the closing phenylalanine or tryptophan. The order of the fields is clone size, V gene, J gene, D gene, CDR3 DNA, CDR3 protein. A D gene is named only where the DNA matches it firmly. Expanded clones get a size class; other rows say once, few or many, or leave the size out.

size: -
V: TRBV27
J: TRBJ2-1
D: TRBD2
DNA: TGTGCCAGCAGTCCCTCTAGCGGGAGTGAGCAGTTCTTC
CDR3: CASSPSSGSEQFF

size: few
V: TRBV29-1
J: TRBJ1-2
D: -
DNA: TGCAGCGTTGAAGGGGTACAGGACGGCTACACCTTC
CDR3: CSVEGVQDGYTF

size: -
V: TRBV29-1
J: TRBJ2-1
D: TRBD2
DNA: TGCAGCGTTCCCAGGACTAGCGGGAGGCACGGTGAGCAGTTCTTC
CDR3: CSVPRTSGRHGEQFF

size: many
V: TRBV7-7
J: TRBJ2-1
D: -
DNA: TGTGCCAGCAGCTTAGCTTGGGGGGTGGGTGAGCAGTTCTTC
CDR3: CASSLAWGVGEQFF

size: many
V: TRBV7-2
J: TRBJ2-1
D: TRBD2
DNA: TGTGCCAGCAGCTTAGAAGGGACTAGCGGGGGGTCGAGCTCCTACAATGAGCAGTTCTTC
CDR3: CASSLEGTSGGSSSYNEQFF

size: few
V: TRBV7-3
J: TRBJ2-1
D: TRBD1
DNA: TGTGCCAGCAGCTTACAAGGACAGGGAAACGGTGAGCAGTTCTTC
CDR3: CASSLQGQGNGEQFF

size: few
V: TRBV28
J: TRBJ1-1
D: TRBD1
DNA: TGTGCCAGCAGATTACAGTTACAGGGGGCAACTGAAGCTTTCTTT
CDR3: CASRLQLQGATEAFF

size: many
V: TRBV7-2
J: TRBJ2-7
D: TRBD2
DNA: TGTGCCAGCAGCCTGACTAGCGGAGGGGACGAGCAGTACTTC
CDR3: CASSLTSGGDEQYF

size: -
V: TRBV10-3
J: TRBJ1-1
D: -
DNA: TGTGCCATCAGGGGCAGTATGAACACTGAAGCTTTCTTT
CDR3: CAIRGSMNTEAFF

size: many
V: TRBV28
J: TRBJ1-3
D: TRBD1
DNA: TGTGCCAGCAGCTTAAGAAAGACAGGGAGCTCTGGAAACACCATATATTTT
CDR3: CASSLRKTGSSGNTIYF

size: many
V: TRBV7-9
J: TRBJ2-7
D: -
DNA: TGTGCCAGCAGCTTAGTTGGATCTTCCTACGAGCAGTACTTC
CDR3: CASSLVGSSYEQYF

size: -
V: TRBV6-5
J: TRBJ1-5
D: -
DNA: TGTGCCAGCAATAGATTGGGTAGCAATCAGCCCCAGCATTTT
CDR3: CASNRLGSNQPQHF

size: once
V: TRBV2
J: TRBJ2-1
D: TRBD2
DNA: TGTGCCAGCAACACCGAGGAACTAGCGGGAGAGAACAATGAGCAGTTCTTC
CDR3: CASNTEELAGENNEQFF

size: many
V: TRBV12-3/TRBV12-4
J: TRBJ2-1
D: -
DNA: TGTGCCAGCAGGTTGGTGGGGGTCTCCTACAATGAGCAGTTCTTC
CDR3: CASRLVGVSYNEQFF

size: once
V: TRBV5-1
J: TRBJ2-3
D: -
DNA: TGCGCCAGCAGATTAACCGGGGCACCGGAAGATACGCAGTATTTT
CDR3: CASRLTGAPEDTQYF

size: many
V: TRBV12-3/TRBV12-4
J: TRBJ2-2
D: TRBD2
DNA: TGTGCCAGCACTCCTTCGAGCGGGGGGTTCGGGGAGCTGTTTTTT
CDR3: CASTPSSGGFGELFF

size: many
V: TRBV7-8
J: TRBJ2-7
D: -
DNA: TGTGCCAGCAGCTTAGTAGGTGGTGCGGGAAGGGGCTACGAGCAGTACTTC
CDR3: CASSLVGGAGRGYEQYF

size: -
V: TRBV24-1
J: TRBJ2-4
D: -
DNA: TGTGCCACCAGTACAGGGAGTAGGGACATTCAGTACTTC
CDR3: CATSTGSRDIQYF

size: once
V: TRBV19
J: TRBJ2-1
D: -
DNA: TGTGCCAGCCGGGACTGGGGGAACAATGAGCAGTTCTTC
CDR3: CASRDWGNNEQFF

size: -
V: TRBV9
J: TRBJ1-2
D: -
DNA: TGTGCCAGCAGCGCAACAGGCGCGGCGAGCGGCTACACCTTC
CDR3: CASSATGAASGYTF

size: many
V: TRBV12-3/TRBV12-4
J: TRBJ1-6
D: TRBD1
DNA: TGTGCCAGCAGTCGGGGACAGACCTCCTATAATTCACCCCTCCACTTT
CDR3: CASSRGQTSYNSPLHF

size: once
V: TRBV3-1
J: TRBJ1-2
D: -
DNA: TGTGCCAGCAGCCAGGCATCTACAGGGAGCTATGGCTACACCTTC
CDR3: CASSQASTGSYGYTF

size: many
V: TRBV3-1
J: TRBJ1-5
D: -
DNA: TGTGCCAGCAGCCAAGATCTTGTCAGCGACAATCAGCCCCAGCATTTT
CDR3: CASSQDLVSDNQPQHF

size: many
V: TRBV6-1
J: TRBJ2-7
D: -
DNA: TGTGCCAGCAGGGACGGGCAGGGTCAATCCCACGAGCAGTACTTC
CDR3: CASRDGQGQSHEQYF

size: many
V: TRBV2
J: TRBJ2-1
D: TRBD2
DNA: TGTGCCAGCAGAAAAGATAGCGGGATCGGGAATGAGCAGTTCTTC
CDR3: CASRKDSGIGNEQFF

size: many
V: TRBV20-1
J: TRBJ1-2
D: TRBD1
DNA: TGCAGTGCTAGAGACGCACCCCGGGACAGCTATGGCTACACCTTC
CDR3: CSARDAPRDSYGYTF

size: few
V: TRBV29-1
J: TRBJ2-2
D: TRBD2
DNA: TGCAGCGTTGAAACTAGCGGGAGACCCAACACCGGGGAGCTGTTTTTT
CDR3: CSVETSGRPNTGELFF

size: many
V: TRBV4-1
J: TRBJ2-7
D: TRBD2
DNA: TGCGCCAGCAGCCAAGAAGGGACTAGCGGACCCTACGAGCAGTACTTC
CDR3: CASSQEGTSGPYEQYF

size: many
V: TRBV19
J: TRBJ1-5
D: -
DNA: TGTGCCAGTAGCCGGGCCCTAAGCGATCAGCCCCAGCATTTT
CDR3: CASSRALSDQPQHF

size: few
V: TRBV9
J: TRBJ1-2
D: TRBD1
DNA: TGTGCCAGCAGCGTACAGGGGGTCGCGAACTATGGCTACACCTTC
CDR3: CASSVQGVANYGYTF

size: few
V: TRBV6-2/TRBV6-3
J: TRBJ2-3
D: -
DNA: TGTGCCAGCAGCGCCCGAACCCAGGCAGATACGCAGTATTTT
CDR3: CASSARTQADTQYF

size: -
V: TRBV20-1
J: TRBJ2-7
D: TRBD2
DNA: TGCAGTGCTAGAGATAGGACTAGCGGGAGGTACGAGCAGTACTTC
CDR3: CSARDRTSGRYEQYF

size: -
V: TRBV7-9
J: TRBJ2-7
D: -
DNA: TGTGCCAGCAGCTTCATCAGGGACGGTCAGTACTTC
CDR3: CASSFIRDGQYF

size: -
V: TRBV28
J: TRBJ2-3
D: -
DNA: TGTGCCAGCAGTGGGCCGGACACAGATACGCAGTATTTT
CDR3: CASSGPDTDTQYF

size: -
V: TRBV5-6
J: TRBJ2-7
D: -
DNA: TGTGCCAGCAGCCTACAGGGACCTACCTACGAGCAGTACTTC
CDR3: CASSLQGPTYEQYF

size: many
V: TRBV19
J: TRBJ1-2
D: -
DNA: TGTGCCAGTAGTATTCAGGGCCACGCCAGCTACACCTTC
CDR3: CASSIQGHASYTF

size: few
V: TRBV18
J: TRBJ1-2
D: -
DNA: TGTGCCAGCTCACCCGGGACGGGGGGAAGTGTCGGCTACACCTTC
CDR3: CASSPGTGGSVGYTF

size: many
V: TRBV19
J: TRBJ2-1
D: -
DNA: TGTGCCACCTGGGGGGGGCTGAATGAGCAGTTCTTC
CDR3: CATWGGLNEQFF

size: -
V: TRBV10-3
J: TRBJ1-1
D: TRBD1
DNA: TGTGCCATCAGTGAGAGGGGACAGGAGAACACTGAAGCTTTCTTT
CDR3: CAISERGQENTEAFF

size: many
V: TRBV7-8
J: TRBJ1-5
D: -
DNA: TGTGCCAGCAGCTTAGCGGAGGGAAGAAGCAATCAGCCCCAGCATTTT
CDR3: CASSLAEGRSNQPQHF

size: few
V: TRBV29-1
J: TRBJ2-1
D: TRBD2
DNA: TGCAGCGTTGAGGGGTTGCGGGAGGCTACCGTTGACTCCTACAATGAGCAGTTCTTC
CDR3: CSVEGLREATVDSYNEQFF

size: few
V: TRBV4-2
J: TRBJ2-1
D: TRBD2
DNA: TGTGCCAGCAGCCAAGCAGCGTCTAGCGGGAGGGCCAATGAGCAGTTCTTC
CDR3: CASSQAASSGRANEQFF

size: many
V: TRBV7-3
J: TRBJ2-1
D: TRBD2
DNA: TGTGCCAGCAGCGCGGGACTAGGGAATGAGCAGTTCTTC
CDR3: CASSAGLGNEQFF